Listed below are T cell receptor beta chains from one sample, sequenced in a study of post-analysis software for immune sequencing data. One entry per CDR3 protein results from TCRdb running MiXCR on the PCR reads. This table has 350,000 to 500,000 distinct CDR3 sequences, approximately 38% appearing once. The sample was blood. The receptors were sampled from a girl aged 2 to 9 with multiple sclerosis. Both conserved end residues are trimmed from each CDR3.

j_call v_call cdr3_aa
TRBJ2-5 TRBV7-9 ASSPTRTAIEGDQETQY
TRBJ2-7 TRBV29-1 SVGRDRGSYEQY
TRBJ1-4 TRBV4-1 ASSPTGRDEKLF
TRBJ2-1 TRBV11-2 ASSGGTDDPYNEQF
TRBJ1-6 TRBV12-3/TRBV12-4 ASGILRPLH
TRBJ1-2 TRBV14 ASSQLYRGHGYT
TRBJ2-7 TRBV20-1 SASGAYRVDSYEQY
TRBJ2-1 TRBV29-1 SVEDAGETNSYNEQF
TRBJ2-3 TRBV5-6 ASSHSGGASDTQY
TRBJ2-7 TRBV6-1 ASSPGTGGTYEQY
TRBJ1-6 TRBV12-3/TRBV12-4 ASSSKLVGDSPLH
TRBJ1-2 TRBV6-1 ASSEMRASPGLYGYT
TRBJ2-7 TRBV18 ASSPASYGLAGSYEQY
TRBJ1-6 TRBV27 ASRGTERFYNSPLH
TRBJ2-3 TRBV5-1 ASSLEVDDTQY
. TRBV29-1 SAGRASWGYEQY
TRBJ2-7 TRBV10-3 AINSRTPYEQY
TRBJ1-1 TRBV5-1 ASSLARTGNTEAF
TRBJ2-5 TRBV7-2 ASSLAASGGPETQY
TRBJ2-3 TRBV7-3 ASSWGRPDTQY
TRBJ1-2 TRBV11-2 ASSLRGAARGQGEWNYGYT
TRBJ2-1 TRBV4-1 ASSQGPLAVWDNEQF
TRBJ2-1 TRBV28 ASSPKREAGSYNEQF
TRBJ2-1 TRBV20-1 SARDLTSGSTSYNEQF
TRBJ2-5 TRBV12-3/TRBV12-4 ASSQQRETGEY
TRBJ2-7 TRBV29-1 SVEVAEYTYEQY
TRBJ2-5 TRBV12-5 ASGLPRLGSGSTETQY
TRBJ2-1 TRBV5-6 ASSRRGGWGEQF
TRBJ1-6 TRBV3-1 ASSSWDRGGNSPLH
TRBJ2-3 TRBV12-3/TRBV12-4 ASWTWGPGTQY
TRBJ2-7 TRBV5-1 ASSLLGGLSYEQY
TRBJ2-7 TRBV29-1 SVQRAGTGGAFAYEQY
TRBJ1-2 TRBV5-1 ASSVGAADGYT
TRBJ2-3 TRBV6-6 ASSIPGTGGTDTQY
TRBJ1-1 TRBV6-5 ASSYSGGNTEAF
TRBJ2-3 TRBV4-1 ASSQEISISTDTQY
TRBJ2-3 TRBV27 ASSSGTSGTDTQY
TRBJ2-1 TRBV2 ASSVGGTGYNEQF
TRBJ2-1 TRBV28 ASTPGTARGGNEQF
TRBJ2-7 TRBV2 ASSELAGSNYEQY
TRBJ2-1 TRBV12-3/TRBV12-4 ASSLLAQPYNEQF
TRBJ2-7 TRBV20-1 SARAGGPWEQY
TRBJ2-1 TRBV18 ASSPESVVNEQF
TRBJ1-6 TRBV7-3 ASSLAGDPSSPLH
TRBJ2-1 TRBV12-3/TRBV12-4 ASTPSSGLSYNEQF
TRBJ2-1 TRBV27 ASSRQGYYNEQF
TRBJ2-5 TRBV12-3/TRBV12-4 ASSESWGETQY
TRBJ1-2 TRBV20-1 SARAPWKGIANYGCT
. TRBV3-1 ASSPEGREQY
TRBJ2-7 TRBV29-1 SVAGAPNIAYEQY
TRBJ2-3 TRBV3-1 ASSRQGTPDTQY
TRBJ2-3 TRBV27 ASSLWGQDTQY
TRBJ2-3 TRBV20-1 SAENVGLAVLGTDTQY
TRBJ2-7 TRBV4-2 ASSQDPRGNEQY
TRBJ2-4 TRBV6-1 ASREQDSTDKREQY
TRBJ2-2 TRBV7-6 ASSLGLAGIGTGELF
TRBJ2-3 TRBV7-8 ASSLMSASGQIDTQY
TRBJ1-2 TRBV5-1 ASSSPGDGYT
TRBJ2-1 TRBV6-2/TRBV6-3 ASSYSTSGHNEQF
TRBJ2-5 TRBV27 ASSQTHAGSQETQY